These 28 T cell receptor beta chains share one sample of origin, sequenced in a study of T cells in Graves' hyperthyroidism and ophthalmopathy. TCR beta CDR3 regions were amplified from RNA. The HTBI primer set was used in a first-round RT-PCR of the TCR CDR3. TCRdb passed the multiplex PCR reads through MiXCR, listing each CDR3 protein once. Of hundreds of thousands of distinct CDR3 sequences listed, about a sixth were seen once; the top ten hold 13% to 15%. Material: blood. The receptor source for this set is a woman under 30 with Graves' hyperthyroidism.

Points on this clonotype: This sequence may be a read error, since a much larger clone differs from it by one base. The chain recombines TRBV7-2 with TRBJ1-2; possibly TRBD1 for D (6 bases). CDR1 SGHTA and CDR2 FQGNSA come from the germline V gene. This CDR3 is 14 amino acids long. CDR3 sequence (DNA): TGTGCCGGCAGCCTAGGGAGGGGGAAGGATGGCTACACCTTC. Translation: CAGSLGRGKDGYTF.

Ten or more counts support this clonotype. The chain's CDR3 is CASSLQPTGTGELFF. CDR3 sequence (DNA): TGTGCCAGCAGTCTACAACCGACGGGGACCGGGGAGCTGTTTTTT. The V gene is TRBV27, the J gene TRBJ2-2; D might be TRBD2 (5 bases). The CDR3 length is 15 residues. The germline V gene has CDR1 MNHEY and CDR2 SMNVEV (reference sequence). The V and J ends lost 5 bases and 5 bases respectively, with 15 bases between them.

This clonotype was seen a few times. The chain has TRBV19 and TRBJ2-1; 7 bases align to TRBD2. Germline V gives CDR1 LNHDA, CDR2 SQIVND (reference sequence). V was clipped by 4 bases and J by 9 bases; unmatched bases: 6. CDR3 length: 13 residues. The CDR3 region is CASSRDYVGEQFF. The CDR3 DNA is TGTGCCAGTAGTAGGGACTATGTCGGTGAGCAGTTCTTC.

This sequence joins TRBV5-1 and TRBJ2-1; D unresolved. This CDR3 is 12 amino acids long. Per the germline V gene, CDR1 is SGHRS and CDR2 is YFSETQ. Trimming cost V 3 bases and J 3 bases, with 4 bases left between them. The CDR3 sequence is CASSSVYNEQFF. CDR3 DNA: TGCGCCAGCAGCTCCGTCTACAATGAGCAGTTCTTC.

The rearrangement joins TRBV14 to TRBJ1-1, with TRBD1 matching over 9 bases. Trimming removed 0 bases from V and 3 bases from J; junction bases left unmatched: 11. The CDR3 extends over 18 amino acids. CDR1 is SGHDN, CDR2 FVKESK, per germline. The CDR3 DNA follows: TGTGCCAGCAGCCAAGATCCCCCCGGGACAGGGTTTTACACTGAAGCTTTCTTT. This sequence encodes CASSQDPPGTGFYTEAFF. Looking up the rest from reference TRBV14 and TRBJ1-1 gives the full variable domain: EAGVTQFPSHSVIEKGQTVTLRCDPISGHDNLYWYRRVMGKEIKFLLHFVKESKQDESGMPNNRFLAERTGGTYSTLKVQPAELEDSGVYFCASSQDPPGTGFYTEAFFGQGTRLTVV.

This clonotype was detected many times. This chain links TRBV29-1 with TRBJ1-2; no definite D call. Germline V gene lookup returns CDR1 SQVTM and CDR2 ANQGSEA. The CDR3 is 14 residues long. Trimming took off 8 bases at V and 5 bases at J, with 21 bases between the two ends. CDR3 in DNA: TGCAGCTCCCGATGGGTCAGACGAGGGTATGGCTACACCTTC. Amino acids: CSSRWVRRGYGYTF.

The chain combines TRBV15 with TRBJ2-7, with D perhaps assigned TRBD1 or TRBD2 (7 bases each). The length of the CDR3 is 13 residues. Trimming shortened V by 2 bases and J by 4 bases, and 9 bases separated the two germline ends. Germline V lookup: CDR1 LNHNV, CDR2 YYDKDF (reference sequence). Here the CDR3 reads CATSRQGGYEQYF. In DNA, the CDR3 is TGTGCCACCAGCAGACAGGGGGGGTACGAGCAGTACTTC.

This clonotype came up many times. The chain recombines TRBV5-1 with TRBJ2-3; 10 nucleotides align to TRBD2. With V trimmed by 4 bases and J by 2 bases, 7 bases remained unmatched. This CDR3 region has 16 residues. Germline V gene lookup returns CDR1 SGHRS and CDR2 YFSETQ. CDR3 protein: CASSPRAGGLTDTQYF. The CDR3 DNA follows: TGCGCCAGCAGCCCCAGAGCGGGGGGGCTCACAGATACGCAGTATTTT.

This clonotype was counted only a few times. The junction and the germline gene differ at one end; a read error may be behind it. V usage is TRBV10-3 and J usage is TRBJ1-5; possibly TRBD1 for D (6 bases). CDR3 length: 13 amino acids. Germline V gives CDR1 ENHRY, CDR2 SYGVKD. The chain's CDR3 is CAVRTEINQPQHF. CDR3 coding DNA: TGTGCCGTCAGGACAGAAATCAATCAGCCCCAGCATTTT.

There are many counts of this clonotype. This rearrangement joins TRBV2 to TRBJ1-1; a weak D match, TRBD1 (6 bases). The CDR3 covers 11 residues. The germline V gene encodes CDR1 SNHLY and CDR2 FYNNEI. CDR3 sequence (DNA): TGTGCAGAGACTGGGGGCGCTGAAGCTTTCTTT. Translation: CAETGGAEAFF.

This clonotype was detected ten times or more. V is TRBV12-3 or TRBV12-4 and J is TRBJ2-1; TRBD1 matches 8 bases. Trimming took 6 bases from V and 1 from J; bases not matched to a gene: 17. This CDR3 region has 19 residues. The chain's CDR3 is CASSRGQGSARWSYNEQFF. In DNA, the CDR3 is TGTGCCAGCAGCCGTGGACAGGGCTCTGCGCGGTGGTCCTACAATGAGCAGTTCTTC.

Ten or more counts support this clonotype. The rearrangement links TRBV18 to TRBJ1-1; maybe TRBD1 (6 bases). Trimming pared 1 base from V and 3 bases from J, leaving 12 bases between. Germline V gene lookup returns CDR1 KGHSH and CDR2 LQKENI. This CDR3 comprises 15 residues. CDR3 DNA: TGTGCCAGCTCACCACTCGGGGGCCCAGACACTGAAGCTTTCTTT. It is translated as CASSPLGGPDTEAFF.

The table lists this clonotype with many counts. The CDR3 loop is CASRKGTLQFF. The CDR3 nucleotides are TGTGCCAGCAGGAAAGGGACATTGCAGTTCTTC. This rearrangement joins TRBV12-3 or TRBV12-4 to TRBJ2-1; perhaps TRBD1 as D (6 bases). CDR3 length equals 11 residues. Trimming removed 6 bases at V and 12 bases at J, with 12 bases between.

This clonotype showed up just a few times. This clone may be a read error of a much larger clone one base away. The gene calls are TRBV6-2 or TRBV6-3 and TRBJ2-5, with D perhaps TRBD2 (6 bases). The CDR3 is 12 residues long. Germline V gene lookup returns CDR1 MNHEY and CDR2 SVGEGT. V shed 2 bases and J shed 8 bases, with 9 bases lying between them. The CDR3 region has the DNA TGTGCCAGCAGTTACCCCGGGGGAACCCAGTACTTC. This translates into CASSYPGGTQYF.

This clonotype has a count of ten or more. In DNA, the CDR3 is TGTGCCAGCAGAGTACAGGGGGGAGTCACAGATACGCAGTATTTT. Amino acids: CASRVQGGVTDTQYF. The J gene is TRBJ2-3, the V gene TRBV2, with 8 bases matching TRBD1. V lost 6 bases to trimming and J lost 2 bases; unmatched junction nucleotides: 7. The length of the CDR3 is 15 residues. Germline V lookup: CDR1 SNHLY, CDR2 FYNNEI.

The rearrangement links TRBV7-2 to TRBJ2-1; the match to TRBD2 covers 16 bases. CDR3 length: 15 amino acids. V lost 5 bases, J lost 12 bases, and 7 bases stayed unmatched. Per germline, CDR1 SGHTA and CDR2 FQGNSA. The CDR3 protein is CASSPGLAGGRGQFF. CDR3 coding DNA: TGTGCCAGCAGCCCGGGACTAGCGGGGGGGCGGGGGCAGTTCTTC.

In its sample, this clonotype was seen many times. CDR3 DNA: TGTGCCAGCAGCTTAGAGCCTCGACAGCACACTGAAGCTTTCTTT. Translated, it gives CASSLEPRQHTEAFF. The chain is built from TRBV7-9 and TRBJ1-1; maybe TRBD1 (5 bases). Germline loops: CDR1 SEHNR, CDR2 FQNEAQ (reference sequence). This CDR3 comprises 15 residues. The V end lost 1 base, the J end lost 3 bases, and 12 bases lay between the germline ends.

This clonotype was picked up many times. V and J are TRBV20-1 and TRBJ2-5, with D possibly being TRBD1 or TRBD2 (5 bases each). CDR3 length: 14 amino acids. CDR1 and CDR2 from the germline V gene are DFQATT and SNEGSKA (reference sequence). The V and J ends lost 8 bases and 1 base respectively, with 17 bases between them. The CDR3 region is CSPRDPRRQETQYF. As DNA, the CDR3 is TGCAGTCCCCGGGACCCCAGACGCCAAGAGACCCAGTACTTC.

This clonotype was seen a few times. CDR3 nucleotides: TGTGCCAGCAGCGTAGTTGATGCAGTCGGGGAGCTGTTTTTT. This sequence encodes CASSVVDAVGELFF. The rearrangement links TRBV9 to TRBJ2-2; D is uncertain. The V gene lost 0 bases and the J gene lost 7 bases, with 10 bases spanning the gap. The V gene's germline CDR1 is SGDLS and CDR2 YYNGEE. The CDR3 loop spans 14 amino acids. The entire variable domain, with the rest obtained from reference TRBV9 and TRBJ2-2, is as follows: DSGVTQTPKHLITATGQRVTLRCSPRSGDLSVYWYQQSLDQGLQFLIQYYNGEERAKGNILERFSAQQFPDLHSELNLSSLELGDSALYFCASSVVDAVGELFFGEGSRLTVL.

This clonotype has ten or more counts. The chain recombines TRBV28 with TRBJ1-1; TRBD1 might be the D (5 bases). The germline V gene has CDR1 MDHEN and CDR2 SYDVKM. Trimming left V 5 bases short and J 2 bases short, with 18 bases between. This CDR3 contains 16 residues. CDR3 region: CASSPTVVRGNTEAFF. The CDR3 bases are TGTGCCAGCAGTCCTACCGTCGTTAGGGGTAACACTGAAGCTTTCTTT.

This clonotype was found many times. The V gene is TRBV12-3 or TRBV12-4, the J gene TRBJ2-1; D not resolved. V lost 1 base and J 5 bases, leaving 3 bases between the germline ends. CDR3 length: 12 amino acids. The DNA for the CDR3 is TGTGCCAGCAGTTTAGTCAACAATGAGCAGTTCTTC. It translates to CASSLVNNEQFF.

The V and J genes are TRBV9 and TRBJ1-1; D gene unclear. The CDR3 has 13 residues. V dropped 0 bases and J dropped 10 bases, with 13 bases sitting between them. Germline V gene data show CDR1 as SGDLS and CDR2 as YYNGEE. As DNA, the CDR3 is TGTGCCAGCAGCGTAGTTGGAGTGTCTGGAGCTTTCTTT. It is translated as CASSVVGVSGAFF.

This clonotype was found a few times. The CDR3 loop reads CSVEGILANYGYTF. CDR3 sequence (DNA): TGCAGCGTTGAAGGCATATTAGCTAACTATGGCTACACCTTC. The chain is built from TRBV29-1 and TRBJ1-2; D not resolved. Germline loops: CDR1 SQVTM, CDR2 ANQGSEA. The CDR3 contains 14 residues. Trimming removed 1 base at V and 0 bases at J, with 9 bases between.

In this sample, this clonotype turned up a few times. The chain links TRBV20-1 to TRBJ1-6; possible D gene TRBD1, 6 bases. CDR3 length: 13 amino acids. Germline lookup yields CDR1 DFQATT and CDR2 SNEGSKA (reference sequence). The V and J ends lost 3 bases and 8 bases respectively, with 11 bases between them. In DNA form, the CDR3 reads TGCAGTGCTAGTGGGTACAGGGATTCACCCCTCCACTTT. This translates into CSASGYRDSPLHF.

This clonotype occurred a few times. J is TRBJ2-2 and V is TRBV15, with D perhaps matching TRBD1 or TRBD2 (5 bases each). Trimming pared 2 bases from V and 6 bases from J, leaving 25 bases between. Germline CDR1 is LNHNV and CDR2 is YYDKDF (reference sequence). The CDR3 runs 19 residues. CDR3 nucleotide sequence: TGTGCCACCAGCAGAAGGGGTTGGGTTGAGTCTAGCTGGCCCGGGGAGCTGTTTTTT. Its protein is CATSRRGWVESSWPGELFF.

The rearrangement uses TRBV6-4 and TRBJ1-5; no clear D gene. The CDR3 loop spans 11 amino acids. The germline V gene encodes CDR1 MRHNA and CDR2 SNTAGT. The V and J ends lost 5 bases and 10 bases respectively, with 9 bases between them. The CDR3 DNA is TGTGCCAGCAGTTACCCGTCTCCCCAGCATTTT. It encodes CASSYPSPQHF.

This clonotype was seen many times. The chain recombines TRBV5-5 with TRBJ1-5; D perhaps matches TRBD1 (6 bases). This CDR3 spans 20 amino acids. The V gene lost 7 bases and the J gene lost 0 bases, with 29 bases spanning the gap. From germline, CDR1 is SGHKS and CDR2 YYEKEE (reference sequence). CDR3 sequence reads: CASHPGDLETTPNSNQPQHF. The DNA of the CDR3 is TGTGCCAGCCATCCAGGGGACCTCGAGACGACTCCAAATAGCAATCAGCCCCAGCATTTT. Supplemented by reference TRBV5-5 and TRBJ1-5, the full variable domain reads DAGVTQSPTHLIKTRGQQVTLRCSPISGHKSVSWYQQVLGQGPQFIFQYYEKEERGRGNFPDRFSARQFPNYSSELNVNALLLGDSALYLCASHPGDLETTPNSNQPQHFGDGTRLSIL.

This clonotype was observed a handful of times. J is TRBJ2-3 and V is TRBV18, with TRBD1 matching 8 bases. The CDR3 covers 15 residues. V was clipped by 1 base and J by 6 bases; unmatched bases: 6. In germline, CDR1 is KGHSH, CDR2 LQKENI. The CDR3 spells CASSPLRQGRDTQYF. Written as DNA, the CDR3 is TGTGCCAGCTCACCACTACGACAGGGGAGGGATACGCAGTATTTT.